The source of this TCR beta chain is a study of radiotherapy plus CTLA-4 blockade in lung cancer. General study results and limits: Reports state that early shifts in blood T cell clones, with interferon-beta, best predicted response.

Note on this clone: Its specificity is not known.

Looked up from germline, CDR1 is MNHEY and CDR2 is SMNVEV (reference sequence). Losses at the gene ends were 6 bases for V and 5 bases for J; bases not matched to a gene: 11. The CDR3 sequence is 15 residues long. The method was immunoSEQ multiplex PCR; TCRdb's version includes in-frame clones alone and lacks a portion of them. The sample records some 71,000 clones, around 76% being singletons. The receptor was isolated from a human donor with non-small cell lung cancer whose response to radiotherapy plus ipilimumab could not be evaluated. Some clones in this sample may be carry-over from other donors' samples. The chain uses TRBV27 and TRBJ2-5; 8 positions match TRBD1. The source was peripheral blood, collected from a patient treated with radiotherapy plus ipilimumab. The CDR3 protein is CASRSDRGSRETQYF. The CDR3 coding sequence is TGTGCCAGCAGGTCTGACAGGGGCAGTCGGGAGACCCAGTACTTC.